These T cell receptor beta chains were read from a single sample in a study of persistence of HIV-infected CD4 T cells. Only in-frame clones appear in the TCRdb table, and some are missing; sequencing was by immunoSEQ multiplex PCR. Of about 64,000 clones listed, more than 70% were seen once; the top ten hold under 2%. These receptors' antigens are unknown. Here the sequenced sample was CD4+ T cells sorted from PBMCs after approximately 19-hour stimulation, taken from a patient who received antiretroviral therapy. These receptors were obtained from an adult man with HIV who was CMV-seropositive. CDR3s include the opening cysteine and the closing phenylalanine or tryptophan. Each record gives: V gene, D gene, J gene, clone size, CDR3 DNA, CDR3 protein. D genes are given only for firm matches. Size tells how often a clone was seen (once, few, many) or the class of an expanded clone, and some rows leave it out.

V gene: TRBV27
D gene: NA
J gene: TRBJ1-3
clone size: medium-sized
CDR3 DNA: TGTGCCAGCAGTCCCCTTTGGGGGGGCTCTGGAAACACCATATATTTT
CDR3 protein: CASSPLWGGSGNTIYF

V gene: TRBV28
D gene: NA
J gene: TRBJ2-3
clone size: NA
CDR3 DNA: TGTGCCAGCAGCCCTCACTTCACAGATACGCAGTATTTT
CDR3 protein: CASSPHFTDTQYF

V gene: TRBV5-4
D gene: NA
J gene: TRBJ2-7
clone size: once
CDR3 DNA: TGTGCCAGCAGTCTGGAGTCTTACGAGCAGTACTTC
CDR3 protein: CASSLESYEQYF

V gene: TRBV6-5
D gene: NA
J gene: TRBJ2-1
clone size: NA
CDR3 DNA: TGTGCCAGCAGTTACCGTGGGTCACACAATGAGCAGTTCTTC
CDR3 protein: CASSYRGSHNEQFF

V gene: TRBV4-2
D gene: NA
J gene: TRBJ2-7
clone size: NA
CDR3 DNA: TGTGCCAGCAGCCAAGATCAAGAGCAGTACTTC
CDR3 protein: CASSQDQEQYF

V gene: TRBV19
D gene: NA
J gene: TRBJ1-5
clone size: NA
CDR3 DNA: TGTGCCAGTAGTAACCAGCCGAATCAGCCCCAGCATTTT
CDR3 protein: CASSNQPNQPQHF

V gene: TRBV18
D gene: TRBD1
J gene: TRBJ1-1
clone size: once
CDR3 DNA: TGTGCCAGCTCACCACTGGGACAGGTGGCTGAAGCTTTCTTT
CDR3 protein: CASSPLGQVAEAFF

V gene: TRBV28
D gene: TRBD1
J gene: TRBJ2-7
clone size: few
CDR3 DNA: TGTGCCAGCGCCCCCGGGACAGGGTTCGACGAGCAGTACTTC
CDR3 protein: CASAPGTGFDEQYF

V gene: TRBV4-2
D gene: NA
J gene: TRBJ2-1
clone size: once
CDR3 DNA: TGTGCCAGCAGCCCGGCGGTCGGGGGACCTTACAATGAGCAGTTCTTC
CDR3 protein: CASSPAVGGPYNEQFF

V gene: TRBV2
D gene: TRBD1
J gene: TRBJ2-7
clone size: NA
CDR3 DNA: TGTGCCAGCAGAAGGACAGGGACCACCTACGAGCAGTACTTC
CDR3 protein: CASRRTGTTYEQYF

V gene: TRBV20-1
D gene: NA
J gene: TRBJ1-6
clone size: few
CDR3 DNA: TGCAGTGCTAGTGGCAGTTTGGAGTCACCCCTCCACTTT
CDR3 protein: CSASGSLESPLHF

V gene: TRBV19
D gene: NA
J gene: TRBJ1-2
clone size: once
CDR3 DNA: TGTGCCAGTAGTATAGTCGGGGGAGGATTCTATGGCTACACCTTC
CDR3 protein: CASSIVGGGFYGYTF

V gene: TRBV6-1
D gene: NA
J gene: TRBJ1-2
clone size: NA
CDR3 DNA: TGTGCCAGCAGTGAAGCGGGCGGAGGGTGGTATGGCTACACCTTC
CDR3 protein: CASSEAGGGWYGYTF

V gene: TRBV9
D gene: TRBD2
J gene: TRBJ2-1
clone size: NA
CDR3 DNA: TGTGCCAGCAGCTTCTCTAGCGGGGGAGGGTATGAGCAGTTCTTC
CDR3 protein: CASSFSSGGGYEQFF

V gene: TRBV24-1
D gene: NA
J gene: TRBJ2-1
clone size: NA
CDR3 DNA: TGTGCCACCAGTGATTCCCGGGAGATGCTGGATGAGCAGTTCTTC
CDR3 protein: CATSDSREMLDEQFF

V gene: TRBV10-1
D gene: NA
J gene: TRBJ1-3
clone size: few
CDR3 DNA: TGCGCCAGCAGTGAGCAACAGGGAATTGGAAACACCATATATTTT
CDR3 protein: CASSEQQGIGNTIYF

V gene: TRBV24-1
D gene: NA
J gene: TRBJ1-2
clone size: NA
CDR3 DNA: TGTGCCACCAGTGATCCCACTAGGGGGGCTAACTATGGCTACACCTTC
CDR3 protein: CATSDPTRGANYGYTF